The 25 T cell receptor beta chains below were found in one sample sequenced in a study of T cell changes during pregnancy in multiple sclerosis. Only in-frame clones appear in the TCRdb table, and some are missing; sequencing was by immunoSEQ multiplex PCR. The sample contains 40,000 to 45,000 clones, almost 95% of which appear only once. The material sequenced was peripheral blood. The receptors were gathered from a female donor with multiple sclerosis, enrolled in a pregnancy study.

This rearrangement joins TRBV6-1 to TRBJ1-4, with D hard to call. The length of the CDR3 is 14 residues. Trimming removed 2 bases from V and 4 bases from J, with 8 bases in between. Germline CDR1 reads MNHNS; CDR2 reads SASEGT. The CDR3 DNA follows: TGTGCCAGCAGTGAAAGGCAGCATAATGAAAAACTGTTTTTT. It yields the protein CASSERQHNEKLFF.

On this clone: Different DNA sequences within this sample yield the same CDR3. The rearrangement links TRBV6-4 to TRBJ2-1; 9 bases agree with TRBD2. Germline CDR1 and CDR2: MRHNA and SNTAGT. The CDR3 runs to 15 residues. J was trimmed by 4 bases and V by 0 bases; bases with no gene match: 1. The CDR3 DNA sequence: TGTGCCAGCAGTGACTCTAGCGGGAGTTACAATGAGCAGTTCTTC. Translation gives CASSDSSGSYNEQFF.

The V gene is TRBV4-3, the J gene TRBJ2-7, with TRBD1 matching over 9 bases. The CDR3 extends over 16 amino acids. The germline CDR1 and CDR2 sequences are LGHNA and YSLEER. After removal of 0 bases from V and 2 bases from J, the junction contained 5 bases not matched to a gene. In DNA form, the CDR3 reads TGCGCCAGCAGCCAAGATGCGAGACAGGGGGCCTACGAGCAGTACTTC. This translates into CASSQDARQGAYEQYF.

The chain recombines TRBV12-2 with TRBJ2-7; the table gives TRBD2 as D, unverified against the DNA. TRBV12-2 is a listed pseudogene. CDR3 length: 15 amino acids. This CDR3 is CASRWGLSEYYEQYF. CDR3 DNA sequence: TGTGCAAGTCGCTGGGGACTAAGCGAATACTACGAGCAGTACTTC.

The chain has TRBV29-1 and TRBJ1-3; D is ambiguous. This CDR3 is 17 amino acids long. CDR1 is SQVTM and CDR2 is ANQGSEA in the germline V gene. The V and J ends lost 0 bases and 0 bases respectively, with 15 bases between them. CDR3 in amino acids: CSVEDGEKPTSGNTIYF. The CDR3 bases are TGCAGCGTTGAAGATGGGGAGAAACCTACCTCTGGAAACACCATATATTTT. The full variable domain, in which reference TRBV29-1 and TRBJ1-3 provide the parts outside the CDR3, is SAVISQKPSRDICQRGTSLTIQCQVDSQVTMMFWYRQQPGQSLTLIATANQGSEATYESGFVIDKFPISRPNLTFSTLTVSNMSPEDSSIYLCSVEDGEKPTSGNTIYFGEGSWLTVV.

V gene TRBV6-5 combines with J gene TRBJ1-5; D is perhaps TRBD1 (6 bases). V lost 8 bases, J lost 8 bases, and 16 bases lay in between. The length of the CDR3 is 13 residues. CDR1 and CDR2 from the germline V gene are MNHEY and SVGAGI. The CDR3 region is CASGRDIGEPQHF. DNA of the CDR3: TGTGCCAGCGGTAGGGACATAGGAGAGCCCCAGCATTTT.

The chain employs TRBV2 and TRBJ1-5, with TRBD1 matching 8 bases. Germline V gives CDR1 SNHLY, CDR2 FYNNEI. After removal of 2 bases from V and 7 bases from J, the junction contained 4 bases not matched to a gene. This CDR3 has 14 residues. DNA of the CDR3: TGTGCCAGCAGTGAATTGGACAGGGCCCAGCCCCAGCATTTT. This translates into CASSELDRAQPQHF.

The chain couples TRBV7-3 to TRBJ2-5; weak D call: TRBD2 (7 bases). Germline CDR1 and CDR2: SGHTA and FQGTGA. Trimming stripped 5 bases from V and 3 bases from J, with 13 bases between. The CDR3 is 14 amino acids. CDR3 sequence (DNA): TGTGCCAGCAGCAAAGGGGGGAGGGAAGAGACCCAGTACTTC. Residues: CASSKGGREETQYF.

This chain's CDR3 is CATSRTGTRDEQYF. The CDR3 DNA reads as TGTGCCACCAGCAGAACCGGGACTAGAGACGAGCAGTACTTC. The J gene is TRBJ2-7, the V gene TRBV15; 8 positions match TRBD2. Unmatched junction bases numbered 5, after V lost 2 bases and J lost 5 bases. This CDR3 is built from 14 residues. Germline values: CDR1 LNHNV, CDR2 YYDKDF (reference sequence).

The chain couples TRBV2 to TRBJ1-2, with TRBD1 as a possible D gene (6 bases). The length of the CDR3 is 15 residues. Germline loops: CDR1 SNHLY, CDR2 FYNNEI. Deletions cut 2 bases from V and 3 bases from J, with 13 bases between. The chain's CDR3 is CASSELRGEDYGYTF. The CDR3 DNA follows: TGTGCCAGCAGTGAACTCAGGGGAGAGGACTATGGCTACACCTTC.

The V call is TRBV28, the J call TRBJ2-7, with D possibly being TRBD2 (6 bases). V was pared by 6 bases and J by 4 bases, with 13 bases between. Germline V gene lookup returns CDR1 MDHEN and CDR2 SYDVKM. This CDR3 region has 13 residues. The CDR3 spells CASSNSGLYEQYF. In nucleotides, the CDR3 is TGTGCCAGCAGCAATAGCGGTTTGTACGAGCAGTACTTC.

The chain is built from TRBV21-1 and TRBJ2-7. TRBV21-1 is tagged as a pseudogene. The CDR3 sequence is 12 residues long. The CDR3 region is CASSSLGYEQYF. The CDR3 bases are TGTGCCAGCAGCTCCCTGGGCTACGAGCAGTACTTC.

The chain uses TRBV9 and TRBJ2-7, with TRBD1 matching 7 bases. Unmatched junction bases numbered 3, after V lost 3 bases and J lost 0 bases. This CDR3 region has 14 residues. The germline gives CDR1 SGDLS, CDR2 YYNGEE. In nucleotides, the CDR3 is TGTGCCAGCAGCGCCCGGGACAGCTCCTACGAGCAGTACTTC. This codes for CASSARDSSYEQYF.

The chain has TRBV9 and TRBJ1-2; TRBD1 aligns across 7 bases. The CDR3 covers 16 residues. Germline assignment: CDR1 SGDLS and CDR2 YYNGEE. Unmatched junction bases numbered 9, after V lost 0 bases and J lost 4 bases. The CDR3 nucleotides are TGTGCCAGCAGCGTAGCTTCTTCGGGGACAGTCTATGGCTACACCTTC. It is translated as CASSVASSGTVYGYTF.

The gene calls are TRBV25-1 and TRBJ2-5, with D hard to call. Germline CDR1 MGHDK, CDR2 SYGVNS. The CDR3 runs 17 residues. V lost 1 base and J 4 bases, leaving 19 bases between the germline ends. This CDR3 is CASSEFNGDTTLETQYF. The CDR3 nucleotides are TGTGCCAGCAGTGAATTTAATGGAGACACAACTTTAGAGACCCAGTACTTC.

The chain carries TRBV7-3 and TRBJ2-3; 11 positions match TRBD2. The V segment lost 5 bases and the J segment 0 bases; nucleotides outside the gene matches: 7. Looked up from germline, CDR1 is SGHTA and CDR2 is FQGTGA. The CDR3 is 17 amino acids. The CDR3 loop is CASSQLAGDISTDTQYF. In DNA, the CDR3 is TGTGCCAGCAGCCAACTAGCGGGGGATATTAGCACAGATACGCAGTATTTT.

V gene TRBV2 combines with J gene TRBJ2-5; the match to TRBD2 covers 9 bases. The CDR3 totals 15 residues. Germline V gene data show CDR1 as SNHLY and CDR2 as FYNNEI. J gave up 4 bases and V 7 bases, and 10 bases lay outside the gene matches. The CDR3 protein is CASIGRGRAGETQYF. Written as DNA, the CDR3 is TGTGCCAGCATAGGGCGCGGGAGGGCGGGAGAGACCCAGTACTTC.

The chain employs TRBV14 and TRBJ1-2; D call uncertain. The length of the CDR3 is 13 residues. Germline values: CDR1 SGHDN, CDR2 FVKESK. The ends were cut back, 4 bases at V and 3 bases at J, with 9 bases in the middle. This chain's CDR3 is CASSPDTDYGYTF. CDR3 bases: TGTGCCAGCAGCCCCGACACAGACTATGGCTACACCTTC.

V gene TRBV4-1 combines with J gene TRBJ1-2; D gene ambiguous. Germline V gives CDR1 MGHRA, CDR2 YSYEKL. Deletions cut 1 base from V and 4 bases from J, with 16 bases between. The CDR3 runs to 16 residues. CDR3 DNA sequence: TGCGCCAGCAGCCAAGTCTCCCTTATTACAATCTATGGCTACACCTTC. This encodes CASSQVSLITIYGYTF.

The chain carries TRBV5-7 and TRBJ2-7, with TRBD1 matching 7 bases. TRBV5-7 is classed as an ORF, of uncertain function. Trimming cost V 4 bases and J 0 bases; bases outside gene matches: 4. The CDR3 has 14 amino acids. In DNA, the CDR3 is TGTGCCAGCAGCCCGGGACAGATCTCCTACGAGCAGTACTTC. Its protein is CASSPGQISYEQYF.

The chain combines TRBV11-2 with TRBJ2-3; D is ambiguous. V shed 1 base and J shed 5 bases, with 1 base lying between them. Per germline, CDR1 SGHAT and CDR2 FQNNGV. The CDR3 length is 11 residues. CDR3 coding DNA: TGTGCCAGCAGCTTAGGAGATACGCAGTATTTT. Translation gives CASSLGDTQYF.

J is TRBJ2-3 and V is TRBV6-6; the D gene could be TRBD1 or TRBD2 (6 bases each). The CDR3 runs to 15 residues. Germline CDR1 MNHNY, CDR2 SVGAGI (reference sequence). V lost 2 bases and J lost 2, with 11 bases in between. CDR3 region: CASSYGGGTTDTQYF. CDR3 bases: TGTGCCAGCAGTTACGGGGGCGGGACCACAGATACGCAGTATTTT.

This clone has only a few counts. The gene calls are TRBV30 and TRBJ2-7; D unclear. This CDR3 is 11 amino acids long. Trimming took off 1 base at V and 5 bases at J, with 6 bases between the two ends. The germline V gene has CDR1 GTSNPN and CDR2 SVGIG (reference sequence). The CDR3 region is CAWSAHHEQYF. In DNA form, the CDR3 reads TGTGCCTGGAGTGCCCACCACGAGCAGTACTTC.

CDR3 coding DNA: TGTGCCAGCAGCGCCGGTGGACTAGCGGGAGGCGAGCAGTACTTC. This translates into CASSAGGLAGGEQYF. The chain carries TRBV7-9 and TRBJ2-7; TRBD2 matches 14 bases. Unmatched junction bases numbered 6, after V lost 5 bases and J lost 6 bases. CDR1 and CDR2 (germline): SEHNR, FQNEAQ (reference sequence). This CDR3 spans 15 amino acids.

The CDR3 bases are TGTGCCAGCACCCCCATTCGGGGGCGGGAGAAGGATGTGTTTTCGGGAGATACGCAGTATTTT. Translated, it gives CASTPIRGREKDVFSGDTQYF. The chain has TRBV28 and TRBJ2-3; D possibly corresponds to TRBD2 (7 bases). Germline CDR1 reads MDHEN; CDR2 reads SYDVKM. V was trimmed by 7 bases and J by 5 bases, leaving 37 bases between them. CDR3 length: 21 residues.